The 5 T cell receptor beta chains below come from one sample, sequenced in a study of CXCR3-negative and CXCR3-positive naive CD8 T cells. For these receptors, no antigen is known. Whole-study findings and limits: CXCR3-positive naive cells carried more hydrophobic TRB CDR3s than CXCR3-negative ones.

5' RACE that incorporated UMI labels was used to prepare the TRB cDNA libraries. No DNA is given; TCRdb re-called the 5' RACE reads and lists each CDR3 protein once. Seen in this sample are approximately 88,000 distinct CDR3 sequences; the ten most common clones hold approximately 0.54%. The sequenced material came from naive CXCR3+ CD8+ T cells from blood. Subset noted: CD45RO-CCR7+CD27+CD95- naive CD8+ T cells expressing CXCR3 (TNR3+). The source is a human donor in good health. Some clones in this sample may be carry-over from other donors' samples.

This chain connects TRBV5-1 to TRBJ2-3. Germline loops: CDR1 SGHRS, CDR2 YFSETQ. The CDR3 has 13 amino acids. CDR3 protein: CASSSGLWDTQYF.

CDR3 sequence reads: CASSLATSDEQYF. The chain couples TRBV5-1 to TRBJ2-7. Germline V gene sequence: CDR1 SGHRS, CDR2 YFSETQ. The CDR3 has 13 residues.

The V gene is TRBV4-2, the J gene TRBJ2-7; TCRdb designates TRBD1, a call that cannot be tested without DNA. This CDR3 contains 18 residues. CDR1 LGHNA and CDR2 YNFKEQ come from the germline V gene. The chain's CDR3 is CASSPTEARTGGLGEQYF.

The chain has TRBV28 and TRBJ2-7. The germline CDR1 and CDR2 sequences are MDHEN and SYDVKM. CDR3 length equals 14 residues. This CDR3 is CASSTLTVSYEQYF.

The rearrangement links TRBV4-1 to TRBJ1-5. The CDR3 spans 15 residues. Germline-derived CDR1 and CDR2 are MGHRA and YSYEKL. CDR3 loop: CASSQDFGSNQPQHF.